Listed here are 21 T cell receptor beta chains from one sample, sequenced in a study of early T cells in non-severe SARS-CoV-2 infection. MiXCR, applied by TCRdb to the 5' RACE reads, yields one record per CDR3 protein. The sample lists around 35,000 distinct CDR3 sequences; around 6.3% were seen once. The specimen was whole blood. The receptor source for this set is an adult who was a healthcare worker with PCR-confirmed SARS-CoV-2 infection or an uninfected control (not recorded which).

This clonotype showed up many times. This chain uses TRBV12-3 or TRBV12-4 with TRBJ1-2; 8 nucleotides line up with TRBD1. The ends lost 3 bases at V and 8 bases at J; junction bases unmatched: 11. The length of the CDR3 is 15 residues. CDR3 sequence: CASSFLGQGRGGYTF. CDR3 bases: TGTGCCAGCAGTTTCCTCGGACAGGGTCGGGGAGGCTACACCTTC.

Many counts were recorded for this clonotype. The chain combines TRBV6-2 or TRBV6-3 with TRBJ2-7; 12 nucleotides agree with TRBD2. V lost 5 bases to trimming and J lost 5 bases; unmatched junction nucleotides: 4. The CDR3 is 14 residues long. Looked up from germline, CDR1 is MNHEY and CDR2 is SVGEGT. In DNA form, the CDR3 reads TGTGCCAGCAGTCCCCGGACTAGCGGGGACGAGCAGTACTTC. As protein: CASSPRTSGDEQYF.

This clonotype appeared a few times. V usage is TRBV7-9 and J usage is TRBJ2-2; the D is unclear. The CDR3 has 15 amino acids. Trimming stripped 5 bases from V and 4 bases from J, with 14 bases between. Germline V gives CDR1 SEHNR, CDR2 FQNEAQ (reference sequence). This CDR3 is CASSPDLPRTGELFF. The CDR3 DNA is TGTGCCAGCAGCCCGGACCTTCCACGCACCGGGGAGCTGTTTTTT.

The V and J genes are TRBV5-4 and TRBJ2-1; 9 bases match TRBD1. The CDR3 covers 15 residues. Per germline, CDR1 SGHNT and CDR2 YYREEE (reference sequence). V was clipped by 4 bases and J by 9 bases; unmatched bases: 11. The CDR3 sequence is CASSQPGQGGFEQFF. CDR3 bases: TGTGCCAGCAGCCAACCGGGACAGGGAGGGTTTGAGCAGTTCTTC.

This clonotype was seen repeatedly, ten times or more. The CDR3 coding sequence is TGTGCCAGCAGCGTAGACGGAAACACTGAAGCTTTCTTT. It is translated as CASSVDGNTEAFF. The V gene is TRBV9, the J gene TRBJ1-1, with D hard to call. Per germline, CDR1 SGDLS and CDR2 YYNGEE. The ends were cut back, 0 bases at V and 2 bases at J, with 5 bases in the middle. The CDR3 sequence is 13 residues long.

This clonotype was seen at least ten times. This chain uses TRBV28 with TRBJ2-2; D might be TRBD1 (6 bases). V lost 6 bases and J lost 2, with 10 bases in between. Per the germline V gene, CDR1 is MDHEN and CDR2 is SYDVKM. CDR3 length: 14 residues. The CDR3 loop is CASRGHINTGELFF. CDR3 DNA sequence: TGTGCCAGCAGGGGACACATAAACACCGGGGAGCTGTTTTTT. The complete variable domain, with remaining parts taken from reference TRBV28 and TRBJ2-2, reads DVKVTQSSRYLVKRTGEKVFLECVQDMDHENMFWYRQDPGLGLRLIYFSYDVKMKEKGDIPEGYSVSREKKERFSLILESASTNQTSMYLCASRGHINTGELFFGEGSRLTVL.

This clonotype was counted many times. V is TRBV7-6 and J is TRBJ2-3; D unclear. The germline V gene has CDR1 SGHVS and CDR2 FNYEAQ. With 6 bases removed from V and 6 bases from J, the gap between germline ends came to 16 bases. The CDR3 is made up of 14 amino acids. The CDR3 DNA is TGTGCCAGCAGGCCGACATCAGCAAGCGATACGCAGTATTTT. This translates into CASRPTSASDTQYF.

This sequence joins TRBV11-2 and TRBJ2-7; no clear D. The CDR3 runs 11 residues. Trimming removed 3 bases from V and 6 bases from J, with 6 bases in between. Germline CDR1 SGHAT, CDR2 FQNNGV. Here the CDR3 DNA reads TGTGCCAGCAGCTTCCGGTTCGAGCAGTACTTC. It specifies CASSFRFEQYF.

The V gene is TRBV5-1, the J gene TRBJ2-6; no clear D. The CDR3 length is 15 residues. From germline, CDR1 is SGHRS and CDR2 YFSETQ. Trimming cost V 3 bases and J 1 base, with 8 bases left between them. In DNA, the CDR3 is TGCGCCAGCAGCTATTCACATTCTGGGGCCAACGTCCTGACTTTC. Protein product: CASSYSHSGANVLTF.

Only a few counts were recorded for this clonotype. The J gene is TRBJ2-1, the V gene TRBV5-1; tentatively, D is TRBD2 (6 bases). In germline, CDR1 is SGHRS, CDR2 YFSETQ. V was clipped by 4 bases and J by 10 bases, with 24 bases between them. The CDR3 spans 16 residues. The CDR3 DNA sequence: TGCGCCAGCAGCCCTGGTGGGCGGGATGGAGGCATAGAGCAGTTCTTC. It specifies CASSPGGRDGGIEQFF. The full variable domain, its missing parts supplied by reference TRBV5-1 and TRBJ2-1, is KAGVTQTPRYLIKTRGQQVTLSCSPISGHRSVSWYQQTPGQGLQFLFEYFSETQRNKGNFPGRFSGRQFSNSRSEMNVSTLELGDSALYLCASSPGGRDGGIEQFFGPGTRLTVL.

There are many counts of this clonotype. The rearrangement joins TRBV5-1 to TRBJ2-5; D perhaps matches TRBD2 (6 bases). Germline CDR1 SGHRS, CDR2 YFSETQ. CDR3 size: 14 residues. V was shortened by 1 base and J by 4 bases, with 11 bases between the two germline ends. The CDR3 nucleotides read TGCGCCAGCAGCTTGTTGGAGGGGAGAGAGACCCAGTACTTC. Translating gives CASSLLEGRETQYF.

This clonotype showed up many times. The J gene is TRBJ2-2, the V gene TRBV20-1, with D hard to call. The V gene lost 2 bases and the J gene lost 1 base, with 2 bases spanning the gap. The CDR3 is 12 residues long. Germline assignment: CDR1 DFQATT and CDR2 SNEGSKA (reference sequence). The DNA of the CDR3 is TGCAGTGCTAGATGGAACACCGGGGAGCTGTTTTTT. Translation gives CSARWNTGELFF.

This clonotype was counted only a few times. CDR3 sequence reads: CASREGRNEQFF. The CDR3 DNA sequence: TGTGCCAGCCGAGAAGGCCGCAATGAGCAGTTCTTC. V usage is TRBV11-2 and J usage is TRBJ2-1; unclear D gene. Trimming pared 8 bases from V and 6 bases from J, leaving 11 bases between. The germline V gene encodes CDR1 SGHAT and CDR2 FQNNGV. The CDR3 is 12 residues long.

Only a few counts were recorded for this clonotype. CDR3 protein: CSVQNSIAGGSYEQYF. The CDR3 nucleotides read TGCAGCGTCCAGAACTCGATAGCGGGAGGTTCCTACGAGCAGTACTTC. The chain recombines TRBV29-1 with TRBJ2-7; 10 bases fit TRBD2. The germline V gene encodes CDR1 SQVTM and CDR2 ANQGSEA. The CDR3 spans 16 residues. With V trimmed by 6 bases and J by 1 base, 12 bases remained unmatched.

V gene TRBV11-2 combines with J gene TRBJ1-1; possible D gene TRBD1, 5 bases. The CDR3 is 13 residues long. Germline CDR1 and CDR2: SGHAT and FQNNGV. Trimming removed 5 bases at V and 9 bases at J, with 16 bases between. CDR3 protein: CASSLADRQQAFF. Here the CDR3 DNA reads TGTGCCAGCAGCCTAGCAGACAGACAGCAAGCTTTCTTT.

V gene TRBV6-5 combines with J gene TRBJ2-7; D not resolved. Germline assignment: CDR1 MNHEY and CDR2 SVGAGI. This CDR3 is 15 amino acids long. Trimming shortened V by 2 bases and J by 2 bases, and 13 bases separated the two germline ends. CDR3 nucleotide sequence: TGTGCCAGCAGTTACGGCGGCCTTGTGGCCTACGAGCAGTACTTC. Protein: CASSYGGLVAYEQYF.

The chain has TRBV28 and TRBJ2-1; 11 nucleotides line up with TRBD2. The trim removed 6 bases at V and 4 bases at J, leaving 8 bases unmatched. CDR3 length equals 16 residues. Germline assignment: CDR1 MDHEN and CDR2 SYDVKM. In DNA, the CDR3 is TGTGCCAGCAGGGGCACTAGCGGGAGAGCTTACAATGAGCAGTTCTTC. Its translation is CASRGTSGRAYNEQFF.

This clonotype came up many times. The J gene is TRBJ2-7, the V gene TRBV3-1; possible D gene TRBD1, 6 bases. V was pared by 2 bases and J by 5 bases, with 13 bases between. This CDR3 contains 14 residues. Germline CDR1 and CDR2: LGHDT and YNNKEL (reference sequence). The CDR3 is CASSQPQQGHEQYF. CDR3 coding DNA: TGTGCCAGCAGCCAACCACAACAGGGCCACGAGCAGTACTTC.

The table lists this clonotype with many counts. This chain joins TRBV19 and TRBJ2-4; D is ambiguous. Germline-derived CDR1 and CDR2 are LNHDA and SQIVND (reference sequence). The CDR3 loop spans 12 amino acids. Trimming took off 6 bases at V and 4 bases at J, with 7 bases between the two ends. The CDR3 DNA reads TGTGCCAGTAGGGCTGGGAAAAACATTCAGTACTTC. This codes for CASRAGKNIQYF.

This clonotype came up many times. The gene calls are TRBV3-1 and TRBJ2-2; D is ambiguous. Trimming took off 0 bases at V and 6 bases at J, with 17 bases between the two ends. This CDR3 is built from 17 residues. Germline V lookup: CDR1 LGHDT, CDR2 YNNKEL (reference sequence). The CDR3 sequence: CASSQEMSTEVAGELFF. In nucleotides, the CDR3 is TGTGCCAGCAGCCAAGAAATGAGCACAGAAGTCGCCGGGGAGCTGTTTTTT. The full variable domain, its missing parts supplied by reference TRBV3-1 and TRBJ2-2, is DTAVSQTPKYLVTQMGNDKSIKCEQNLGHDTMYWYKQDSKKFLKIMFSYNNKELIINETVPNRFSPKSPDKAHLNLHINSLELGDSAVYFCASSQEMSTEVAGELFFGEGSRLTVL.

The chain uses TRBV4-1 and TRBJ2-5; 9 bases align to TRBD1. The CDR3 loop spans 16 amino acids. Germline CDR1 and CDR2: MGHRA and YSYEKL. V gave up 4 bases and J gave up 0 bases; unmatched junction bases: 6. The CDR3 sequence is CASSPRTGAYQETQYF. As DNA, the CDR3 is TGCGCCAGCAGCCCCCGGACAGGGGCTTACCAAGAGACCCAGTACTTC.